This passage covers 22 T cell receptor beta chains from one sample sequenced in a study of blood T cell repertoires in COVID-19 (TCRdb year 2020). Library method: the immunoSEQ multiplex PCR assay. The table comes from immuneACCESS by way of TCRdb, which keeps in-frame sequences with V and J called. Part of the clones is missing from these tables; in studies checked, under half for an unresolved V gene and the rest for unknown reasons. The sample contains 65,000 to 75,000 clones, less than 90% of them found a single time. Roughly 4.4% of the sample is in the top ten clones. Sequencing used peripheral blood. These receptors were taken from a man in his fifties or sixties with active COVID-19.

The CDR3 loop reads CASSERSRRQGWETQYF. The CDR3 DNA sequence: TGTGCCAGCAGTGAGAGGTCGAGGAGACAGGGGTGGGAGACCCAGTACTTC. The chain uses TRBV6-1 and TRBJ2-5; 8 bases fit TRBD1. Germline CDR1 reads MNHNS; CDR2 reads SASEGT. The CDR3 sequence is 17 residues long. V shed 3 bases and J 5 bases; nucleotides not matched to a gene: 14.

Written as DNA, the CDR3 is TGTGCCAGTAGTATAGGACTGACAGCCAACTACGAGCAGTACTTC. Protein product: CASSIGLTANYEQYF. This chain uses TRBV19 with TRBJ2-7; D is perhaps TRBD1 (5 bases). The germline V gene encodes CDR1 LNHDA and CDR2 SQIVND (reference sequence). The CDR3 contains 15 residues. Deletions cut 1 base from V and 3 bases from J, with 13 bases between.

J is TRBJ2-7 and V is TRBV7-2; 11 bases line up with TRBD2. The germline CDR1 and CDR2 sequences are SGHTA and FQGNSA. The CDR3 extends over 16 amino acids. V dropped 1 base and J dropped 2; count of bases not matched to a gene: 4. CDR3 DNA sequence: TGTGCCAGCAGCTTAGGAACGGGACTAGCGGCCTACGAGCAGTACTTC. Protein: CASSLGTGLAAYEQYF.

The J gene is TRBJ2-1, the V gene TRBV11-2; the match to TRBD2 covers 10 bases. With 5 bases clipped from V and 9 bases from J, the junction kept 19 bases outside the gene matches. Germline V CDR1 and CDR2: SGHAT, FQNNGV. This CDR3 region has 18 residues. The CDR3 nucleotides are TGTGCCAGCAGCCCCAAACTCCGGGAGCGGGGGGGCCTCAGTGAGCAGTTCTTC. Translated, it gives CASSPKLRERGGLSEQFF.

The chain links TRBV7-2 to TRBJ2-3; 7 nucleotides line up with TRBD1. The CDR3 length is 15 residues. Looked up from germline, CDR1 is SGHTA and CDR2 is FQGNSA. V dropped 6 bases and J dropped 0; count of bases not matched to a gene: 6. CDR3 protein: CASSKQGMSTDTQYF. The CDR3 region has the DNA TGTGCCAGCAGTAAACAGGGGATGAGCACAGATACGCAGTATTTT.

The chain carries TRBV5-7 and TRBJ1-2; the D is unclear. TRBV5-7 counts as an open reading frame of uncertain function. The CDR3 has 11 residues. V shed 4 bases and J shed 8 bases, with 9 bases lying between them. The CDR3 protein is CASSGREGYTF. Here the CDR3 DNA reads TGTGCCAGCAGCGGGAGAGAGGGCTACACCTTC.

The chain joins TRBV5-1 to TRBJ2-3; 7 nucleotides match TRBD2. The junction had 8 bases not matched to a gene; V was cut back by 2 bases and J by 2 bases. Germline lookup yields CDR1 SGHRS and CDR2 YFSETQ. The CDR3 covers 16 residues. The CDR3 region has the DNA TGCGCCAGCAGCTTTTTAACTAGCGAGACCACAGATACGCAGTATTTT. Translating it yields CASSFLTSETTDTQYF.

Details on this clone: The junction differs from germline at one of its ends, possibly a read error. The chain uses TRBV12-3 or TRBV12-4 and TRBJ2-1, with TRBD2 as a possible D gene (7 bases). This CDR3 spans 10 amino acids. CDR3 bases: TGTGCCAGCAGTGGGGGGGCCCCGATCTTC. Translating it yields CASSGGAPIF.

V and J are TRBV7-2 and TRBJ2-5, with 8 bases aligning to TRBD2. CDR3 size: 16 residues. Trimming cost V 5 bases and J 5 bases; bases outside gene matches: 13. Germline loops: CDR1 SGHTA, CDR2 FQGNSA. CDR3 nucleotides: TGTGCCAGCAGCCCTATGAGCGGGGGCCGTTACGAGACCCAGTACTTC. This translates into CASSPMSGGRYETQYF.

V gene TRBV5-1 combines with J gene TRBJ2-2, with a tentative D call TRBD1 (6 bases). The length of the CDR3 is 15 residues. Trimming shortened V by 0 bases and J by 4 bases, and 10 bases separated the two germline ends. Per germline, CDR1 SGHRS and CDR2 YFSETQ. CDR3: CASSLDRVSTGELFF. In DNA, the CDR3 is TGCGCCAGCAGCTTGGACAGGGTGTCCACCGGGGAGCTGTTTTTT.

The chain couples TRBV6-5 to TRBJ2-7; D gene unclear. V lost 2 bases, J lost 0 bases, and 8 bases lay in between. Germline assignment: CDR1 MNHEY and CDR2 SVGAGI. The CDR3 loop spans 14 amino acids. The CDR3, as DNA: TGTGCCAGCAGTTACGGAGTTCCCTCCTACGAGCAGTACTTC. It yields the protein CASSYGVPSYEQYF.

The rearrangement uses TRBV21-1 and TRBJ1-6; whether TRBD1, the table's D call, matches the DNA was not checked. TRBV21-1 is a pseudogene. This CDR3 spans 21 amino acids. The CDR3 loop reads CASSKDLGGQGRSSYNSPLHF. DNA for the CDR3: TGTGCCAGCAGCAAAGATTTGGGAGGACAGGGCCGAAGCTCCTATAATTCACCCCTCCACTTT.

The chain employs TRBV7-2 and TRBJ1-2; TRBD1 is a possible D gene (6 bases). The CDR3 is made up of 15 amino acids. CDR1 and CDR2 (germline): SGHTA, FQGNSA. V was cut by 1 base and J by 4 bases, with 13 bases left in between. This chain's CDR3 is CASSLVVTGLYGYTF. CDR3 in DNA: TGTGCCAGCAGCTTAGTGGTCACAGGGCTCTATGGCTACACCTTC.

The chain has TRBV7-9 and TRBJ2-1, with 11 bases identical to TRBD2. Germline CDR1 reads SEHNR; CDR2 reads FQNEAQ (reference sequence). The V segment lost 5 bases and the J segment 5 bases; nucleotides outside the gene matches: 8. The CDR3 spans 16 residues. The CDR3 DNA sequence: TGTGCCAGCAGCCGCTTAGCGGGAGGGTCTAACAATGAGCAGTTCTTC. It specifies CASSRLAGGSNNEQFF.

V gene TRBV5-6 combines with J gene TRBJ2-7, with TRBD2 matching over 9 bases. Germline assignment: CDR1 SGHDT and CDR2 YYEEEE. CDR3 size: 14 residues. The V segment lost 7 bases and the J segment 2 bases; nucleotides outside the gene matches: 7. The CDR3 protein is CASQRLAETYEQYF. The DNA for the CDR3 is TGTGCCAGCCAACGACTAGCGGAAACCTACGAGCAGTACTTC.

This clone turned up a few times. The chain has TRBV9 and TRBJ1-6, with 8 positions matching TRBD1. Germline assignment: CDR1 SGDLS and CDR2 YYNGEE. The ends lost 0 bases at V and 7 bases at J; junction bases unmatched: 3. This CDR3 is 15 amino acids long. CDR3 nucleotides: TGTGCCAGCAGCGTAGAACAGGGGGTAAATTCACCCCTCCACTTT. Translation: CASSVEQGVNSPLHF.

The rearrangement joins TRBV12-5 to TRBJ2-6; TRBD1 is a possible D gene (6 bases). The CDR3 runs 16 residues. Germline CDR1 LGHNT, CDR2 FRNRAP. V shed 6 bases and J shed 2 bases, with 14 bases lying between them. This CDR3 reads CASGNTYRAGANVLTF. CDR3 DNA: TGTGCTAGTGGGAACACATACAGGGCTGGGGCCAACGTCCTGACTTTC.

V gene TRBV19 combines with J gene TRBJ1-2; weak D call: TRBD1 (6 bases). Deletions cut 11 bases from V and 2 bases from J, with 18 bases between. CDR1 is LNHDA and CDR2 is SQIVND in the germline V gene (reference sequence). The CDR3 runs to 14 residues. This CDR3 reads CAVGKTGTNYGYTF. The CDR3 coding sequence is TGTGCCGTCGGAAAGACAGGAACCAACTATGGCTACACCTTC.

The V call is TRBV28, the J call TRBJ2-1; no firm D call. The germline V gene has CDR1 MDHEN and CDR2 SYDVKM. CDR3 size: 15 residues. The V end was cut by 5 bases, the J end by 5 bases, with 16 bases between. The CDR3 coding sequence is TGTGCCAGCAGTCCTACCCGTAGCCAGAACAATGAGCAGTTCTTC. Its protein product is CASSPTRSQNNEQFF.

The rearrangement joins TRBV6-5 to TRBJ2-1; the match to TRBD1 covers 9 bases. CDR3 length: 15 amino acids. After removal of 6 bases from V and 8 bases from J, the junction contained 11 bases not matched to a gene. In germline, CDR1 is MNHEY, CDR2 SVGAGI. The CDR3 nucleotides are TGTGCCAGCAGCCAGACAGGGGGGGCTGCGGATGAGCAGTTCTTC. This encodes CASSQTGGAADEQFF.

J is TRBJ2-3 and V is TRBV28, with 13 bases aligning to TRBD2. With V trimmed by 6 bases and J by 7 bases, 19 bases remained unmatched. Per the germline V gene, CDR1 is MDHEN and CDR2 is SYDVKM. The CDR3 contains 19 residues. Here the CDR3 DNA reads TGTGCCAGCAGCCCGACCGCCCTTACTAGCGGGAGGGGTGCGAATACGCAGTATTTT. It yields the protein CASSPTALTSGRGANTQYF.

The chain carries TRBV11-2 and TRBJ1-2, with D possibly matching TRBD1 (6 bases). In germline, CDR1 is SGHAT, CDR2 FQNNGV. Trimming left V 2 bases short and J 2 bases short, with 18 bases between. The CDR3 has 17 residues. The CDR3 DNA sequence: TGTGCCAGCAGCTTAACGGGGCAGGGGTCCCAAAACTATGGCTACACCTTC. This translates into CASSLTGQGSQNYGYTF.